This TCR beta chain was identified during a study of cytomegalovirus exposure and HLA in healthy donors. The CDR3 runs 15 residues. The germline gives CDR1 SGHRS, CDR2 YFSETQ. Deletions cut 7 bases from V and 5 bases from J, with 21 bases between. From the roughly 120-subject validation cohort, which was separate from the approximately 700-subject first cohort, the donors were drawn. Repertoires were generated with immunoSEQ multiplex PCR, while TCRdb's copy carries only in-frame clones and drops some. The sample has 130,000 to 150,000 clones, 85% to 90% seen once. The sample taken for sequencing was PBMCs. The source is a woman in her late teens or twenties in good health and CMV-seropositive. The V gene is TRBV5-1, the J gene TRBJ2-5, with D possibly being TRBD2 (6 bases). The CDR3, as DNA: TGCGCCAGCCATTTCGGACTACAAGATGGGGAGACCCAGTACTTC. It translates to CASHFGLQDGETQYF.